This entry lists 28 T cell receptor beta chains sequenced from one sample in a study of T cells in Graves' hyperthyroidism and ophthalmopathy. What was amplified from RNA transcripts were TCR beta CDR3 regions. HTBI primers were employed in a first-round RT-PCR of the TCR CDR3. TCRdb re-called the multiplex PCR reads with MiXCR, one entry per CDR3 protein. The repertoire holds 650,000 to 850,000 distinct CDR3 sequences, with around 19% as singletons. The material sequenced was blood. The receptors were sampled from a woman aged 50 to 60 with Graves' hyperthyroidism that later progressed to Graves' ophthalmopathy.

This clonotype has a handful of counts. This sequence joins TRBV3-1 and TRBJ2-1, with D unclear. CDR3 length: 14 amino acids. Trimming removed 4 bases at V and 6 bases at J, with 13 bases between. Germline V lookup: CDR1 LGHDT, CDR2 YNNKEL (reference sequence). In DNA, the CDR3 is TGTGCCAGCAGCCCACTCCGGACGGGCAATGAGCAGTTCTTC. As protein: CASSPLRTGNEQFF.

In this sample, this clonotype turned up a few times. This rearrangement joins TRBV27 to TRBJ2-6; D possibly corresponds to TRBD2 (6 bases). Germline V gene lookup returns CDR1 MNHEY and CDR2 SMNVEV (reference sequence). V lost 6 bases and J 0 bases, leaving 15 bases between the germline ends. The CDR3 sequence is 17 residues long. CDR3 amino acids: CASSPPRGYSGANVLTF. In nucleotides, the CDR3 is TGTGCCAGCAGCCCACCGCGGGGATACTCTGGGGCCAACGTCCTGACTTTC.

This clonotype was observed a handful of times. The rearrangement joins TRBV20-1 to TRBJ2-7; a possible D gene is TRBD2 (6 bases). V lost 1 base and J 2 bases, leaving 12 bases between the germline ends. The CDR3 consists of 14 residues. Germline CDR1 is DFQATT and CDR2 is SNEGSKA (reference sequence). The CDR3 sequence: CSARARGWAYEQYF. The CDR3 nucleotides are TGCAGTGCTAGAGCGCGGGGTTGGGCCTACGAGCAGTACTTC.

The chain couples TRBV5-1 to TRBJ1-1; 10 positions match TRBD1. V trimming: 0 bases; J trimming: 12 bases; junction bases outside the gene matches: 5. The germline V gene has CDR1 SGHRS and CDR2 YFSETQ. The CDR3 has 13 residues. Here the CDR3 DNA reads TGCGCCAGCAGCTTGGGGGACAGGGGCCGGACTTTCTTT. Protein: CASSLGDRGRTFF.

In this sample, this clonotype turned up a few times. This CDR3 reads CASSATSRGRETQYF. CDR3 coding DNA: TGTGCCAGCAGCGCCACTAGCAGGGGCAGGGAGACCCAGTACTTC. This chain joins TRBV11-2 and TRBJ2-5; the D gene could be TRBD1 or TRBD2 (6 bases each). This CDR3 is 15 amino acids long. V lost 5 bases to trimming and J lost 5 bases, with 18 bases between them. Germline loops: CDR1 SGHAT, CDR2 FQNNGV. The full variable domain, with the rest looked up from reference TRBV11-2 and TRBJ2-5, is EAGVAQSPRYKIIEKRQSVAFWCNPISGHATLYWYQQILGQGPKLLIQFQNNGVVDDSQLPKDRFSAERLKGVDSTLKIQPAKLEDSAVYLCASSATSRGRETQYFGPGTRLLVL.

This chain links TRBV9 with TRBJ1-1; D gene uncertain. The V end lost 9 bases, the J end lost 4 bases, and 16 bases lay between the germline ends. The germline CDR1 and CDR2 sequences are SGDLS and YYNGEE. This CDR3 contains 13 residues. CDR3 nucleotide sequence: TGTGCCACAGGATCGGAGGTAGGCACTGAAGCTTTCTTT. This gives the protein CATGSEVGTEAFF. The full variable domain, its missing parts supplied by reference TRBV9 and TRBJ1-1, is DSGVTQTPKHLITATGQRVTLRCSPRSGDLSVYWYQQSLDQGLQFLIQYYNGEERAKGNILERFSAQQFPDLHSELNLSSLELGDSALYFCATGSEVGTEAFFGQGTRLTVV.

This clonotype was picked up a small number of times. The chain carries TRBV11-2 and TRBJ1-1, with a tentative D call TRBD1 (6 bases). V gave up 9 bases and J gave up 4 bases, with 15 bases separating them. In germline, CDR1 is SGHAT, CDR2 FQNNGV. The CDR3 runs to 13 residues. CDR3 region: CASPTEGGTEAFF. The CDR3 bases are TGTGCCAGTCCCACTGAGGGGGGCACTGAAGCTTTCTTT.

This clonotype was observed a few times. This chain joins TRBV7-9 and TRBJ2-1; 14 bases fit TRBD2. Trimming removed 0 bases from V and 9 bases from J; junction bases left unmatched: 1. The CDR3 is made up of 15 amino acids. Germline-derived CDR1 and CDR2 are SEHNR and FQNEAQ (reference sequence). CDR3 nucleotide sequence: TGTGCCAGCAGCTTAGCGGGACTAGCGGGGGTTGAGCAGTTCTTC. As protein: CASSLAGLAGVEQFF.

This rearrangement joins TRBV6-1 to TRBJ2-3, with no clear D. Germline-derived CDR1 and CDR2 are MNHNS and SASEGT. V dropped 5 bases and J dropped 2 bases, with 14 bases sitting between them. The CDR3 has 15 amino acids. As DNA, the CDR3 is TGTGCCAGCAGTAGGTGGGCCCCTACCACAGATACGCAGTATTTT. Protein product: CASSRWAPTTDTQYF.

This clonotype was counted a few times. The CDR3 region has the DNA TGTGCCAGCAGCCCAGGGGGAGATTTTTACGAGCAGTACTTC. The encoded protein is CASSPGGDFYEQYF. J is TRBJ2-7 and V is TRBV4-2; 7 nucleotides line up with TRBD1. This CDR3 is built from 14 residues. The germline V gene encodes CDR1 LGHNA and CDR2 YNFKEQ. V gave up 4 bases and J gave up 4 bases; unmatched junction bases: 7.

This sequence joins TRBV5-1 and TRBJ1-4, with D perhaps matching TRBD1 (6 bases). Trimming cost V 3 bases and J 6 bases, with 15 bases left between them. This CDR3 has 15 residues. The V gene's germline CDR1 is SGHRS and CDR2 YFSETQ. CDR3 region: CASSYSGTSDEKLFF. In nucleotides, the CDR3 is TGCGCCAGCAGCTATTCCGGGACATCGGATGAAAAACTGTTTTTT.

The chain carries TRBV27 and TRBJ1-1; TRBD1 matches 9 bases. Per germline, CDR1 MNHEY and CDR2 SMNVEV (reference sequence). This CDR3 is built from 15 residues. The junction had 3 bases not matched to a gene; V was cut back by 3 bases and J by 1 base. CDR3 protein: CASSFWDRANTEAFF. CDR3 in DNA: TGTGCCAGCAGTTTCTGGGACAGGGCGAACACTGAAGCTTTCTTT.

A few counts support this clonotype. This rearrangement joins TRBV20-1 to TRBJ2-1, with 13 positions matching TRBD2. CDR1 is DFQATT, CDR2 SNEGSKA, per germline (reference sequence). V shed 0 bases, J shed 5 bases, and the junction held 4 bases outside the gene matches. The CDR3 loop spans 16 amino acids. CDR3 amino acids: CSARDHGTSGDNEQFF. DNA of the CDR3: TGCAGTGCTAGAGATCACGGGACTAGCGGGGACAATGAGCAGTTCTTC.

Turning to this clonotype: The junction does not match germline at one end; this may be a read error. The rearrangement uses TRBV11-2 and TRBJ2-1, with TRBD1 identical over 11 bases. The length of the CDR3 is 16 residues. The germline gives CDR1 SGHAT, CDR2 FQNNGV. CDR3 sequence reads: CASSVEGTGGGNEQFF. As DNA, the CDR3 is TGTGCCAGCAGCGTAGAAGGGACAGGGGGGGGCAATGAGCAGTTCTTC.

This clonotype was observed a few times. This chain joins TRBV18 and TRBJ1-3; D remains ambiguous. This CDR3 has 14 amino acids. Deletions cut 0 bases from V and 2 bases from J, with 5 bases between. Germline V gene sequence: CDR1 KGHSH, CDR2 LQKENI. The CDR3 DNA reads as TGTGCCAGCTCACCACCAGGGACTGGAAACACCATATATTTT. This sequence encodes CASSPPGTGNTIYF.

V usage is TRBV4-1 and J usage is TRBJ1-2; weak D call: TRBD1 (5 bases). The CDR3 totals 14 residues. Trimming took off 5 bases at V and 5 bases at J, with 15 bases between the two ends. Per germline, CDR1 MGHRA and CDR2 YSYEKL. CDR3 region: CASSNFGTGYGYTF. The CDR3 nucleotides are TGCGCCAGCAGCAACTTCGGGACCGGTTATGGCTACACCTTC.

This sequence joins TRBV7-9 and TRBJ1-4; 12 bases align to TRBD1. V was clipped by 5 bases and J by 2 bases; unmatched bases: 3. CDR1 and CDR2 (germline): SEHNR, FQNEAQ (reference sequence). There are 16 residues in the CDR3. The CDR3 spells CASSRDRGPTNEKLFF. The CDR3 DNA sequence: TGTGCCAGCAGCAGGGACAGGGGGCCCACTAATGAAAAACTGTTTTTT.

This clonotype came up many times. V usage is TRBV20-1 and J usage is TRBJ2-5; weak D call: TRBD1 (6 bases). Trimming left V 0 bases short and J 5 bases short, with 10 bases between. This CDR3 spans 13 amino acids. The germline CDR1 and CDR2 sequences are DFQATT and SNEGSKA (reference sequence). CDR3 coding DNA: TGCAGTGCTAGAGAGGGGACACGGGAGACCCAGTACTTC. This gives the protein CSAREGTRETQYF.

This clonotype occurred a few times. V usage is TRBV30 and J usage is TRBJ2-7; the D is unclear. Germline CDR1 reads GTSNPN; CDR2 reads SVGIG (reference sequence). This CDR3 is 11 amino acids long. V was clipped by 0 bases and J by 6 bases, with 6 bases between them. The CDR3 region is CAWSVASEQYF. The CDR3 DNA is TGTGCCTGGAGTGTGGCAAGCGAGCAGTACTTC.

The CDR3 here is CASSLRVGHTEAFF. The DNA for the CDR3 is TGTGCCAGCAGTTTGAGGGTCGGGCACACTGAAGCTTTCTTT. This rearrangement joins TRBV12-3 or TRBV12-4 to TRBJ1-1; no reliable D call. The V and J ends lost 3 bases and 3 bases respectively, with 11 bases between them. The CDR3 contains 14 residues.

This clonotype was observed at least ten times. This rearrangement joins TRBV19 to TRBJ2-6; tentatively, D is TRBD2 (7 bases). This CDR3 is 18 amino acids long. Deletions cut 5 bases from V and 0 bases from J, with 17 bases between. From germline, CDR1 is LNHDA and CDR2 SQIVND (reference sequence). CDR3 sequence (DNA): TGTGCCAGTAGTTGGAGGGGGGGCAGAGACTCTGGGGCCAACGTCCTGACTTTC. Protein: CASSWRGGRDSGANVLTF. The entire variable domain, with the rest obtained from reference TRBV19 and TRBJ2-6, is as follows: DGGITQSPKYLFRKEGQNVTLSCEQNLNHDAMYWYRQDPGQGLRLIYYSQIVNDFQKGDIAEGYSVSREKKESFPLTVTSAQKNPTAFYLCASSWRGGRDSGANVLTFGAGSRLTVL.

This clonotype appeared a few times. The CDR3 loop reads CASSPTRDPNSPLHF. The CDR3, as DNA: TGCGCCAGCAGTCCGACCAGGGACCCTAATTCACCCCTCCACTTT. This chain connects TRBV5-1 to TRBJ1-6; D might be TRBD1 (5 bases). The CDR3 has 15 amino acids. The germline V gene has CDR1 SGHRS and CDR2 YFSETQ. V was cut by 5 bases and J by 6 bases, with 15 bases left in between.

This clonotype was counted at least ten times. This chain uses TRBV5-1 with TRBJ1-4; D might be TRBD1 (5 bases). Between the trimmed V and J ends, which lost 2 bases and 10 bases, there was a span of 18 bases. The V gene's germline CDR1 is SGHRS and CDR2 YFSETQ. There are 15 residues in the CDR3. The CDR3 DNA reads as TGCGCCAGCAGCTTACAGGAGGGATGGGTAGGAAAACTGTTTTTT. Translating gives CASSLQEGWVGKLFF.

This clonotype was observed a handful of times. The chain carries TRBV20-1 and TRBJ2-2; D remains unclear. CDR1 is DFQATT, CDR2 SNEGSKA, per germline (reference sequence). This CDR3 has 13 residues. V shed 3 bases and J shed 3 bases, with 8 bases lying between them. The CDR3 sequence: CSASQWDTGELFF. The DNA for the CDR3 is TGCAGTGCTAGTCAATGGGACACCGGGGAGCTGTTTTTT.

V gene TRBV14 combines with J gene TRBJ2-7; tentatively, D is TRBD1 (5 bases). Between the trimmed V and J ends, which lost 1 base and 2 bases, there was a span of 18 bases. The CDR3 extends over 17 amino acids. Germline assignment: CDR1 SGHDN and CDR2 FVKESK. CDR3 nucleotide sequence: TGTGCCAGCAGCCAAGCGGTCAACAGGCATCTCCCCTACGAGCAGTACTTC. Its translation: CASSQAVNRHLPYEQYF.

The table lists this clonotype with a few counts. The chain combines TRBV12-3 or TRBV12-4 with TRBJ2-5, with TRBD2 identical over 12 bases. The V and J ends lost 6 bases and 1 base, in that order; junction bases with no gene match: 9. The CDR3 totals 17 residues. DNA of the CDR3: TGTGCCAGCAGCCGGAGACTAGCGGGGGCCCCCCAAGAGACCCAGTACTTC. Protein: CASSRRLAGAPQETQYF.

The chain is built from TRBV6-1 and TRBJ2-7, with D tentatively TRBD2 (5 bases). The germline V gene encodes CDR1 MNHNS and CDR2 SASEGT. Trimming removed 7 bases at V and 7 bases at J, with 14 bases between. CDR3 length equals 12 residues. The CDR3: CASNSLSGEQYF. The CDR3 DNA reads TGTGCCAGCAACAGTCTGTCGGGGGAGCAGTACTTC.

At least ten counts were recorded for this clonotype. This chain connects TRBV30 to TRBJ1-2; 10 bases fit TRBD1. The CDR3 length is 16 residues. Trimming at V came to 0 bases and at J to 6 bases, leaving 10 bases not matched to a gene. CDR1 GTSNPN and CDR2 SVGIG come from the germline V gene (reference sequence). CDR3 region: CAWSVLSVTGGDGYTF. CDR3 nucleotide sequence: TGTGCCTGGAGTGTACTCTCTGTGACAGGGGGCGATGGCTACACCTTC.